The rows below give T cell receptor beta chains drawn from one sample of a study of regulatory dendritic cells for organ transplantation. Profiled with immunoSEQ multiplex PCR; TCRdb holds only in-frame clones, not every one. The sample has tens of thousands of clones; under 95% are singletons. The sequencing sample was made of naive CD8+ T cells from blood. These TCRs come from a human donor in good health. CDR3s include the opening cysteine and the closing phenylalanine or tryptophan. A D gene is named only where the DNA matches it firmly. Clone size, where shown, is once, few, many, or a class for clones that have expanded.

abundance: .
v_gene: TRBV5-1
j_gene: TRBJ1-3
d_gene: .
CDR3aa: CASPGEAHSGNTIYF
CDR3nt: TGCGCCAGCCCCGGGGAAGCCCACTCTGGAAACACCATATATTTT

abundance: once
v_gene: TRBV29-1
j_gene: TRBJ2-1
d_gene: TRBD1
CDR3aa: CSVEVFGTGNEQFF
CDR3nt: TGCAGCGTTGAAGTATTCGGGACAGGGAATGAGCAGTTCTTC

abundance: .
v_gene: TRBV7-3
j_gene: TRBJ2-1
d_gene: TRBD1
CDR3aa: CASSPGTAYNEQFF
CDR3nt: TGTGCCAGCAGCCCCGGGACAGCTTACAATGAGCAGTTCTTC

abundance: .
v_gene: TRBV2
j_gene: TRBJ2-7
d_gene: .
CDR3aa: CATKGGVYEQYF
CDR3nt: TGTGCCACCAAAGGTGGCGTCTACGAGCAGTACTTC

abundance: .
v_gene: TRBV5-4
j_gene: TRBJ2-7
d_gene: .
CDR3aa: CASSASLRSRGEQYF
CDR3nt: TGTGCCAGCAGCGCGAGCCTCCGTTCTAGGGGTGAGCAGTACTTC

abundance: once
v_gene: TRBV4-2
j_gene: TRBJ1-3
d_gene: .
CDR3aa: CASSQDVGVGNTIYF
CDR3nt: TGTGCCAGCAGCCAAGACGTGGGGGTTGGAAACACCATATATTTT

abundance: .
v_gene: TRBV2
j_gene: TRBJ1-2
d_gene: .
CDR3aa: CASSDDLSYGYTF
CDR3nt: TGTGCCAGCAGTGATGACCTCTCCTATGGCTACACCTTC

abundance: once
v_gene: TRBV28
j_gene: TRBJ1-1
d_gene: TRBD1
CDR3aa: CASSLAGGDTEAFF
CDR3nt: TGTGCCAGCAGTTTAGCAGGGGGGGACACTGAAGCTTTCTTT

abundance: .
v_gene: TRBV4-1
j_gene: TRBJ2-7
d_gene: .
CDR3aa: CASSHDVPSYEQYF
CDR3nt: TGCGCCAGCAGCCACGATGTCCCCTCCTACGAGCAGTACTTC

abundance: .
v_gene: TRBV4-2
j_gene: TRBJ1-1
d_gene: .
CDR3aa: CASSQEIQAPWNTEAFF
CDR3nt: TGTGCCAGCAGCCAAGAAATACAGGCACCCTGGAACACTGAAGCTTTCTTT

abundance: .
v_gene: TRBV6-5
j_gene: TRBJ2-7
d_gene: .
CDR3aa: CASSYGDGGSYEQYF
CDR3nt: TGTGCCAGCAGTTACGGGGACGGAGGATCCTACGAGCAGTACTTC

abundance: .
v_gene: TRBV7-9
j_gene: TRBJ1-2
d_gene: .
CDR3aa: CASSLGTPEDGYTF
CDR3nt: TGTGCCAGCAGCTTAGGGACTCCGGAGGATGGCTACACCTTC

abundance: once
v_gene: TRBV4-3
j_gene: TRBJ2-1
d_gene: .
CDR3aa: CASSQDLSSSYNEQFF
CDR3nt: TGCGCCAGCAGCCAAGATCTAAGTTCCTCCTACAATGAGCAGTTCTTC

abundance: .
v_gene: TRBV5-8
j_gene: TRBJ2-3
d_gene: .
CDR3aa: CASSSGTSADTQYF
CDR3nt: TGTGCCAGCAGCTCCGGGACTTCGGCAGATACGCAGTATTTT

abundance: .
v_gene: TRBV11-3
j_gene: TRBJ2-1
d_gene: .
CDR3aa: CASSLRDSYNEQFF
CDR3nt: TGTGCCAGCAGCTTGCGGGACTCCTACAATGAGCAGTTCTTC

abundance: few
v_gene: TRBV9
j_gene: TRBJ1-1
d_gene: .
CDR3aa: CASSVGMNTEAFF
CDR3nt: TGTGCCAGCAGCGTTGGAATGAACACTGAAGCTTTCTTT

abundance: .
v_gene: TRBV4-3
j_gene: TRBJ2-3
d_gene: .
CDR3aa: CASSQDWGADTQYF
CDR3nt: TGCGCCAGCAGCCAAGATTGGGGGGCAGATACGCAGTATTTT

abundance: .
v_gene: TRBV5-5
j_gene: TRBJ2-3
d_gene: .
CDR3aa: CASSLYVGSGGSTDTQYF
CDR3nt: TGTGCCAGCAGCTTGTATGTGGGTTCGGGTGGTAGCACAGATACGCAGTATTTT

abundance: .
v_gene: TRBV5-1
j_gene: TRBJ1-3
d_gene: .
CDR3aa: CASSLGQTSGNTIYF
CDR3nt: TGCGCCAGCAGCCTCGGACAGACCTCTGGAAACACCATATATTTT

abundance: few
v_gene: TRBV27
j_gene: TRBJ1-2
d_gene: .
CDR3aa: CASSPEPRIYGYTF
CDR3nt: TGTGCCAGCAGTCCAGAACCACGGATCTATGGCTACACCTTC

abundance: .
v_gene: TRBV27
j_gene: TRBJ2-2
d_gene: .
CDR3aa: CASCPTQGGELFF
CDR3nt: TGTGCCAGCTGCCCAACACAAGGCGGGGAGCTGTTTTTT

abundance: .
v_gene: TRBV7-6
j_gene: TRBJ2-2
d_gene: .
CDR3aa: CASSSTPAGELFF
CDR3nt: TGTGCCAGCAGCTCTACCCCTGCCGGGGAGCTGTTTTTT

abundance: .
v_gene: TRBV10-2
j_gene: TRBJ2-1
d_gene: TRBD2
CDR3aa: CASSPGLAVNEQFF
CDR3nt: TGCGCCAGCAGCCCGGGACTAGCGGTCAATGAGCAGTTCTTC

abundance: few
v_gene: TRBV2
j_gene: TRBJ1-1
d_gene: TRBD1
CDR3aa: CASSGDRGTEAFF
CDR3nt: TGTGCCAGCAGTGGAGACAGGGGGACTGAAGCTTTCTTT

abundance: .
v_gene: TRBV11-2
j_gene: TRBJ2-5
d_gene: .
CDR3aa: CASSPGDGGKETQYF
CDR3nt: TGTGCCAGCAGCCCGGGAGACGGAGGAAAAGAGACCCAGTACTTC

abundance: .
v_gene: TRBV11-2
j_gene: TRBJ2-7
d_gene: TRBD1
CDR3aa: CASSSHRGLPYEQYF
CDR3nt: TGTGCCAGCAGCTCGCACAGGGGGCTCCCCTACGAGCAGTACTTC

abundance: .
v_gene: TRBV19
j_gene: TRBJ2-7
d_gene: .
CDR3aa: CASSIATGTYSYEQYF
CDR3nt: TGTGCCAGTAGTATAGCTACAGGGACCTACTCCTACGAGCAGTACTTC

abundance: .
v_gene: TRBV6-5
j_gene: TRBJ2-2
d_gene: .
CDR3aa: CASSYSAENTGELFF
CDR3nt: TGTGCCAGCAGTTACTCGGCTGAGAACACCGGGGAGCTGTTTTTT

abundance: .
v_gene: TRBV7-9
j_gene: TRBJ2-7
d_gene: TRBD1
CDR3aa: CASSRSGQGNYEQYF
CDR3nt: TGTGCCAGCAGCCGATCGGGACAGGGGAACTACGAGCAGTACTTC

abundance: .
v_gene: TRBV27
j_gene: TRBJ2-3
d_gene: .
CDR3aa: CASSLYGAWDTQYF
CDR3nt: TGTGCCAGCAGTTTATATGGGGCCTGGGATACGCAGTATTTT

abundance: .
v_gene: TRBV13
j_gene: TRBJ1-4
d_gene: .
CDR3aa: CASSRREDNEKLFF
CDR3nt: TGTGCCAGCAGCCGACGGGAAGATAATGAAAAACTGTTTTTT

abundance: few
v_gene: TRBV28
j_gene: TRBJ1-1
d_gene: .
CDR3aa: CASSGGMNTEAFF
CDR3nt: TGTGCCAGCAGTGGGGGAATGAACACTGAAGCTTTCTTT

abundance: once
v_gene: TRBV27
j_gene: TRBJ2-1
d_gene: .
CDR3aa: CASSLGTRRDEQFF
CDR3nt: TGTGCCAGCAGTTTAGGTACCAGGAGGGATGAGCAGTTCTTC

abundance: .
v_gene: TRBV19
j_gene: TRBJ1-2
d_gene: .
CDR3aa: CASTMRGHGYTF
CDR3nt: TGTGCCAGTACCATGCGGGGCCATGGCTACACCTTC

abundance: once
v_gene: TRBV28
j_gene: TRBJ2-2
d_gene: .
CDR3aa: CASSLASPRPGELFF
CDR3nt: TGTGCCAGCAGTTTGGCTAGCCCCCGGCCCGGGGAGCTGTTTTTT

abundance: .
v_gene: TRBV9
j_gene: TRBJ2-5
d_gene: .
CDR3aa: CASSVVGQETQYF
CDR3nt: TGTGCCAGCAGCGTAGTTGGACAAGAGACCCAGTACTTC

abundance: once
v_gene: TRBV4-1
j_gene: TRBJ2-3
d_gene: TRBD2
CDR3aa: CASSPGLAVYTDTQYF
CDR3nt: TGCGCCAGCAGCCCAGGCCTAGCGGTATACACAGATACGCAGTATTTT

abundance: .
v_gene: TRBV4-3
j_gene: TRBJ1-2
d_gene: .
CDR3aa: CASSQESSANYGYTF
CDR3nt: TGCGCCAGCAGCCAAGAATCTTCAGCAAACTATGGCTACACCTTC

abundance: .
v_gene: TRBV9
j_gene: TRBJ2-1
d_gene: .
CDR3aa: CASSVTGAGYNEQFF
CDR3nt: TGTGCCAGCAGCGTAACGGGGGCTGGGTACAATGAGCAGTTCTTC

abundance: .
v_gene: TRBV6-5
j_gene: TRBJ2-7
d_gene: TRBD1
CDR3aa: CASSYGQGFYEQYF
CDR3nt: TGTGCCAGCAGTTACGGACAGGGCTTCTACGAGCAGTACTTC

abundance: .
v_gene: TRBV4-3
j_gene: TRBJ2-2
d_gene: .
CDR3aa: CASSQERTGPYTGELFF
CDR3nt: TGCGCCAGCAGCCAAGAAAGGACCGGACCTTACACCGGGGAGCTGTTTTTT

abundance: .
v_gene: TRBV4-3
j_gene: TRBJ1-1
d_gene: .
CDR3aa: CASSQEWATEAFF
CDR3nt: TGCGCCAGCAGCCAAGAATGGGCCACTGAAGCTTTCTTT

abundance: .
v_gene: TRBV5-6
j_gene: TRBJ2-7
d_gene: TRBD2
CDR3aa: CASSFWSGSYEQYF
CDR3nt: TGTGCCAGCAGCTTTTGGAGCGGGAGCTACGAGCAGTACTTC

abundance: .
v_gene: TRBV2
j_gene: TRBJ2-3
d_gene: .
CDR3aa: CASGPRLLATQYF
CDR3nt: TGTGCCAGCGGACCAAGACTTTTGGCTACGCAGTATTTT

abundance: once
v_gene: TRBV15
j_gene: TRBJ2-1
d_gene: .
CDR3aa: CATSRDLFMGNEQFF
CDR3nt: TGTGCCACCAGCAGAGATTTATTCATGGGTAATGAGCAGTTCTTC

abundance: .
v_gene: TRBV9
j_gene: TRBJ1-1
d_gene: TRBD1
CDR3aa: CASSVGSGEGATEAFF
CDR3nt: TGTGCCAGCAGCGTAGGAAGTGGGGAGGGGGCGACTGAAGCTTTCTTT

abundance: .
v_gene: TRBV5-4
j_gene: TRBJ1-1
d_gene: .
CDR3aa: CASRGAMNTEAFF
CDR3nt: TGTGCCAGCAGAGGGGCGATGAACACTGAAGCTTTCTTT

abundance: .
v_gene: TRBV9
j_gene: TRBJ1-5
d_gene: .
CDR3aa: CASSDSSNQPQHF
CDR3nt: TGTGCCAGCTCTGACAGTAGCAATCAGCCCCAGCATTTT

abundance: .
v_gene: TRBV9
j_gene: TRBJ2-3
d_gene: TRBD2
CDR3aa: CASSVLAGFLTDTQYF
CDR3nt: TGTGCCAGCAGCGTTCTAGCGGGGTTCCTCACAGATACGCAGTATTTT

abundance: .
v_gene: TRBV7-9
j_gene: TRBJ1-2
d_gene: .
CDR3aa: CASSSPGGDGFGYTF
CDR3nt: TGTGCCAGCAGCTCCCCCGGGGGGGACGGGTTTGGCTACACCTTC

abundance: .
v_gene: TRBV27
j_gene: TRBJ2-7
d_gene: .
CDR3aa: CASSLSAQTYEQYF
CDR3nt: TGTGCCAGCAGTTTATCAGCACAGACCTACGAGCAGTACTTC

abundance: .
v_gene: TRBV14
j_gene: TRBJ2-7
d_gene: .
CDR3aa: CASRGASYEQYF
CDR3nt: TGTGCCAGCAGGGGGGCAAGTTACGAGCAGTACTTC

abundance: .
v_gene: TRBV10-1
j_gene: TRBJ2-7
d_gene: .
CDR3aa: CASSERDEQYF
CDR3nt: TGCGCCAGCAGTGAGAGGGACGAGCAGTACTTC

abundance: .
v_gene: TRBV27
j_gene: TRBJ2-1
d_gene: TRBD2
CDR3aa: CASSLVGGTYNEQFF
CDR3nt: TGTGCCAGCAGTTTAGTCGGGGGGACCTACAATGAGCAGTTCTTC

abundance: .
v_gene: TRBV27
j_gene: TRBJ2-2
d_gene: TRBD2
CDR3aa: CASSLIFPSSGDGELFF
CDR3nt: TGTGCCAGCAGTTTAATATTCCCGTCTAGCGGGGACGGGGAGCTGTTTTTT

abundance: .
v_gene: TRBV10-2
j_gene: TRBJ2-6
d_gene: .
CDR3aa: CASSDLEDKIRPSGANVLTF
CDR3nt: TGCGCCAGCAGTGATTTAGAGGATAAAATAAGGCCCTCTGGGGCCAACGTCCTGACTTTC

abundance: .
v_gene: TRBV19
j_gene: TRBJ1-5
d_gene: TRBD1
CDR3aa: CASSNGQGYSNQPQHF
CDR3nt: TGTGCCAGTAGTAATGGACAGGGCTATAGCAATCAGCCCCAGCATTTT

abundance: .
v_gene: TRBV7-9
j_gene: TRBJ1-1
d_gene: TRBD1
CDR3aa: CASSPLGSQGGYTEAFF
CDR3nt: TGTGCCAGCAGCCCCCTGGGGTCCCAGGGGGGATACACTGAAGCTTTCTTT

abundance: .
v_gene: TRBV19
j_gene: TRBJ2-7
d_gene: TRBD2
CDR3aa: CASQGRGGTESSYEQYF
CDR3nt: TGTGCCAGCCAGGGTCGCGGGGGGACGGAGAGCTCCTACGAGCAGTACTTC